This TCR beta chain was retrieved from a study of blood T cells in healthy people across ages. Regarding the study as a whole: Observed TCR beta diversity per million T cells went down as age went up. This fall followed a roughly linear course with age. It was held that diversity estimates obtained from one million T cells represented underestimates.

The V segment lost 8 bases and the J segment 4 bases; nucleotides outside the gene matches: 8. The CDR3 runs to 14 residues. Germline V CDR1 and CDR2: SNHLY, FYNNEI. About this clonotype itself: Its specificity is unknown.

For the second PCR, which ran for 7 to 11 cycles, a sample-barcoded 5' primer and a J-beta primer mix were used. Every cDNA molecule carried a tag from a template-switch adaptor bearing 12 random nucleotides. MiXCR, run by TCRdb on the 5' RACE reads, gives a single entry per CDR3 protein. The repertoire consists of about 1.5 million distinct CDR3 sequences, with about 45% occurring once and the leading ten covering approximately 4%. The V gene is TRBV2, the J gene TRBJ2-3; TRBD1 matches at 8 bases. Source material: blood. The clonotype was recovered from a woman aged 18-35 years in good health. This CDR3 reads CASEDRGGPDTQYF. The CDR3 nucleotides read TGTGCCAGCGAAGACAGGGGAGGTCCAGATACGCAGTATTTT.